The entry below gives a single T cell receptor (beta chain) sequence along with its context. The germline gives CDR1 DFQATT, CDR2 SNEGSKA (reference sequence). This CDR3 spans 13 amino acids. Trimming left V 2 bases short and J 2 bases short, with 10 bases between. The data belong to a study of patients and donors after allogeneic stem cell transplantation. TCRdb reprocessed the RT-PCR reads with MiXCR, giving one entry per CDR3 protein. In the table there are 25,000 to 40,000 distinct CDR3 sequences, 37% of which are singletons. Sequenced: blood, either unsorted or a sorted T cell fraction (not recorded which). V gene TRBV20-1 combines with J gene TRBJ2-7; D gene unclear. The sequence was collected from a human donor who was either an allogeneic HSCT recipient or a stem cell or donor lymphocyte infusion donor (not recorded which). It is not recorded whose cells these are; they may come from a transplant donor. The CDR3 is CSARHQVTYEQYF. DNA for the CDR3: TGCAGTGCTAGACACCAGGTTACCTACGAGCAGTACTTC.